This T cell receptor (beta chain) came from a study of T-cell reconstitution after alpha-beta-depleted transplantation in children. Per germline, CDR1 LGHDT and CDR2 YNNKEL (reference sequence). The V segment lost 1 base and the J segment 2 bases; nucleotides outside the gene matches: 4. This CDR3 has 15 residues. Unique molecular identifiers were incorporated into the prepared TCRbeta library. TCRdb used MiXCR to reprocess the PCR reads, holding one entry per CDR3 protein. Among just under 550,000 distinct CDR3 sequences, about a sixth were seen once, and the ten largest hold 3.3%. The receptor comes from a human donor who donated a stem cell graft to a child with acute lymphoblastic leukemia. The genes are TRBV3-1 and TRBJ2-5; 7 bases map to TRBD2. The specimen comprised PBMCs from the stem cell graft donor, sampled from the stem cell graft. CDR3 in amino acids: CASSQGGGTQETQYF. In nucleotides, the CDR3 is TGTGCCAGCAGCCAAGGCGGGGGAACGCAAGAGACCCAGTACTTC.